Listed here are 14 T cell receptor beta chains from one sample, sequenced in a study of shared T cell receptors in the human thymus. Method: immunoSEQ multiplex PCR; TCRdb's copy keeps in-frame clones and lacks some. The sample has 650,000 to 950,000 clones; approximately 83% are singletons. Another study also made use of these data, one on human thymus T cells.

The material sequenced was thymocytes. Receptor source: a girl under three years old with a congenital heart defect.

The V and J genes are TRBV6-5 and TRBJ1-2; 8 bases are a match to TRBD1. The CDR3 extends over 14 amino acids. Looked up from germline, CDR1 is MNHEY and CDR2 is SVGAGI. Trimming took 5 bases from V and 4 from J; bases not matched to a gene: 6. The CDR3, as DNA: TGTGCCAGCAGTGAAGGGGGACAGGTCTATGGCTACACCTTC. It translates to CASSEGGQVYGYTF.

The chain couples TRBV25-1 to TRBJ1-5, with TRBD1 matching 8 bases. This CDR3 has 15 residues. V trimming: 5 bases; J trimming: 3 bases; junction bases outside the gene matches: 6. Germline loops: CDR1 MGHDK, CDR2 SYGVNS. The CDR3, as DNA: TGTGCCAGCAGTACAGGGGGGGTCCTCAATCAGCCCCAGCATTTT. It is translated as CASSTGGVLNQPQHF.

The chain is built from TRBV10-3 and TRBJ1-2; the D gene is possibly TRBD1 (5 bases). Germline CDR1 and CDR2: ENHRY and SYGVKD. V dropped 2 bases and J dropped 2 bases, with 9 bases sitting between them. CDR3 length: 14 amino acids. The chain's CDR3 is CAISEGHPNYGYTF. The CDR3, as DNA: TGTGCCATCAGTGAGGGACACCCGAACTATGGCTACACCTTC.

As concerns this clone: The final CDR3 position lacks the conserved phenylalanine or tryptophan, pointing to a likely read error. The limits of the CDR3 on the DNA are not certain, so only TCRdb's listed CDR3 is given. The rearrangement links TRBV11-3 to TRBJ1-1. Germline loops: CDR1 SGHNT, CDR2 YENEEA. The CDR3 is 14 amino acids long, termini counted. This chain's CDR3 is CASSLPWPRWRVSI.

V gene TRBV4-1 combines with J gene TRBJ1-3, with 7 bases lining up with TRBD1. The germline CDR1 and CDR2 sequences are MGHRA and YSYEKL. The CDR3 sequence is 16 residues long. With V trimmed by 4 bases and J by 3 bases, 9 bases remained unmatched. CDR3 DNA sequence: TGCGCCAGCAGCCCTGACAGGGTGTCTTGTGGAAACACCATATATTTT. Encoded protein: CASSPDRVSCGNTIYF.

J is TRBJ1-2 and V is TRBV28, with no clear D. Germline-derived CDR1 and CDR2 are MDHEN and SYDVKM. CDR3 size: 10 residues. V shed 6 bases and J shed 8 bases, with 7 bases lying between them. CDR3 protein: CASRKEGYTF. The CDR3 DNA reads TGTGCCAGCAGAAAGGAGGGCTACACCTTC.

V and J are TRBV28 and TRBJ1-2; 10 bases match TRBD1. The CDR3 length is 19 residues. Germline CDR1 is MDHEN and CDR2 is SYDVKM. V lost 3 bases to trimming and J lost 5 bases; unmatched junction nucleotides: 18. Written as DNA, the CDR3 is TGTGCCAGCAGTTTGCAGGGACAGGGGCCGCCAAGGTCGGAGTATGGCTACACCTTC. It translates to CASSLQGQGPPRSEYGYTF.

The table lists this clone with a few counts. The chain combines TRBV28 with TRBJ2-2; D may be TRBD1 (6 bases). V was shortened by 5 bases and J by 7 bases, with 14 bases between the two germline ends. This CDR3 is built from 14 residues. Germline V CDR1 and CDR2: MDHEN, SYDVKM. The CDR3 region has the DNA TGTGCCAGCAGTCTCCTCAGGGGTGGCGGGGAGCTGTTTTTT. It codes for CASSLLRGGGELFF.

The V and J genes are TRBV6-6 and TRBJ2-3; perhaps TRBD2 as D (5 bases). Trimming shortened V by 5 bases and J by 1 base, and 10 bases separated the two germline ends. CDR3 length: 14 amino acids. Looked up from germline, CDR1 is MNHNY and CDR2 is SVGAGI (reference sequence). The CDR3 sequence is CASSRAGGTDTQYF. CDR3 sequence (DNA): TGTGCCAGCAGTCGCGCCGGGGGCACAGATACGCAGTATTTT.

This clone was detected only a few times. The chain couples TRBV19 to TRBJ2-3; 9 bases are shared with TRBD1. The ends lost 5 bases at V and 3 bases at J; junction bases unmatched: 9. CDR3 length equals 16 residues. Germline V gene sequence: CDR1 LNHDA, CDR2 SQIVND (reference sequence). The CDR3 DNA sequence: TGTGCCAGTAGTCCTCTAGGGGACAGGGCTACAGATACGCAGTATTTT. Its translation is CASSPLGDRATDTQYF.

This chain links TRBV27 with TRBJ1-4; tentatively, D is TRBD1 (5 bases). In germline, CDR1 is MNHEY, CDR2 SMNVEV (reference sequence). The CDR3 sequence is 15 residues long. The V end was cut by 6 bases, the J end by 0 bases, with 11 bases between. DNA for the CDR3: TGTGCCAGCAGCGGGGGGTTTCCAACTAATGAAAAACTGTTTTTT. This translates into CASSGGFPTNEKLFF.

CDR3 sequence: CASSVQGMGTDTQYF. The CDR3 bases are TGTGCCAGCAGCGTACAGGGAATGGGCACAGATACGCAGTATTTT. J is TRBJ2-3 and V is TRBV9, with D maybe TRBD1 (5 bases). V lost 1 base to trimming and J lost 1 base, with 10 bases between them. The CDR3 length is 15 residues. Germline CDR1 SGDLS, CDR2 YYNGEE.

J is TRBJ2-3 and V is TRBV11-2; 15 nucleotides line up with TRBD2. The J segment lost 5 bases and the V segment lost 0 bases, leaving 12 bases of the junction unmatched. This CDR3 comprises 20 residues. Germline V lookup: CDR1 SGHAT, CDR2 FQNNGV. CDR3 nucleotide sequence: TGTGCCAGCAGCTTAGAGCAGGGACTAGCGGGGGGACCCCAGGGAGATACGCAGTATTTT. Protein product: CASSLEQGLAGGPQGDTQYF.

This clone is a singleton in its sample. The chain is built from TRBV4-3 and TRBJ1-1; D ambiguous. The ends were cut back, 1 base at V and 4 bases at J, with 10 bases in the middle. The CDR3 is made up of 14 amino acids. Germline V gene sequence: CDR1 LGHNA, CDR2 YSLEER. In DNA form, the CDR3 reads TGCGCCAGCAGCCAAGTCCCGCTGCGCACTGAAGCTTTCTTT. This sequence encodes CASSQVPLRTEAFF.